Each of the 9 T cell receptor beta chains below was sequenced from the same sample in a study of Graves' ophthalmopathy and Graves' hyperthyroidism. RNA transcripts yielded amplified TCR beta CDR3 regions. An initial RT-PCR round employing HTBI primers preceded a second-round multiplex PCR. TCRdb processed the multiplex PCR reads anew with MiXCR; each CDR3 protein has one entry. This table holds over a million distinct CDR3 sequences, 36% found once. Sequencing was done on a sample of peripheral blood or thyroid tissue (not recorded which). Source of these receptors: an adult man with Graves' hyperthyroidism.

On this clonotype: A much larger clone differs by one base, so this may be a read error. The gene calls are TRBV7-2 and TRBJ2-5; D remains ambiguous. The CDR3 runs 13 residues. The V end was cut by 1 base, the J end by 5 bases, with 8 bases between. CDR1 SGHTA and CDR2 FQGNSA come from the germline V gene. CDR3 sequence (DNA): TGTGCCAGCAGCTTAGTCAGGATGGAGACCCAGTACTTC. Translation gives CASSLVRMETQYF. The whole variable domain, filled in from reference TRBV7-2 and TRBJ2-5, reads GAGVSQSPSNKVTEKGKDVELRCDPISGHTALYWYRQSLGQGLEFLIYFQGNSAPDKSGLPSDRFSAERTGGSVSTLTIQRTQQEDSAVYLCASSLVRMETQYFGPGTRLLVL.

This clonotype occurred many times. The rearrangement joins TRBV5-1 to TRBJ1-2; D is unclear. Germline values: CDR1 SGHRS, CDR2 YFSETQ. CDR3 length: 12 residues. V gave up 0 bases and J gave up 9 bases, with 9 bases separating them. Here the CDR3 reads CASSLGQVSYTF. CDR3 in DNA: TGCGCCAGCAGCTTGGGACAAGTAAGCTACACCTTC.

The chain carries TRBV11-2 and TRBJ1-2; D call uncertain. The CDR3 has 15 amino acids. The V gene lost 5 bases and the J gene lost 2 bases, with 15 bases spanning the gap. The germline V gene has CDR1 SGHAT and CDR2 FQNNGV. This CDR3 reads CASSPLSGRNYGYTF. CDR3 sequence (DNA): TGTGCCAGCAGCCCACTTTCCGGGCGAAACTATGGCTACACCTTC.

For this clonotype: This may come from a read error, since a much larger clone is one base off. CDR3: CASSTAGSEELFF. CDR3 nucleotides: TGTGCCAGCAGCACCGCAGGGTCCGAGGAGCTGTTTTTT. The chain links TRBV7-3 to TRBJ2-2; tentatively, D is TRBD1 (5 bases). Deletions cut 5 bases from V and 10 bases from J, with 14 bases between. This CDR3 spans 13 amino acids. Per germline, CDR1 SGHTA and CDR2 FQGTGA.

The chain links TRBV10-3 to TRBJ2-1; D uncertain. Germline assignment: CDR1 ENHRY and CDR2 SYGVKD. The CDR3 has 15 amino acids. V lost 4 bases and J lost 5, with 15 bases in between. The CDR3 loop reads CAISGWDTNHNEQFF. The CDR3 region has the DNA TGTGCCATCAGTGGGTGGGATACCAACCACAATGAGCAGTTCTTC.

The genes are TRBV29-1 and TRBJ2-5, with D uncertain. CDR1 and CDR2 from the germline V gene are SQVTM and ANQGSEA. The CDR3 runs to 11 residues. The V end lost 6 bases, the J end lost 4 bases, and 9 bases lay between the germline ends. The CDR3 is CSVRTGETQYF. CDR3 nucleotide sequence: TGCAGCGTGAGGACGGGAGAGACCCAGTACTTC.

In this sample, this clonotype turned up many times. V usage is TRBV7-9 and J usage is TRBJ2-7; 7 nucleotides line up with TRBD2. Per germline, CDR1 SEHNR and CDR2 FQNEAQ (reference sequence). Losses at the gene ends were 3 bases for V and 6 bases for J; bases not matched to a gene: 8. The CDR3 totals 14 residues. CDR3 residues: CASSLGGSEGEQYF. The CDR3 DNA sequence: TGTGCCAGCAGCTTGGGCGGGAGTGAGGGCGAGCAGTACTTC.

The rearrangement uses TRBV15 and TRBJ2-6; D possibly corresponds to TRBD1 (5 bases). The CDR3 extends over 14 amino acids. Per the germline V gene, CDR1 is LNHNV and CDR2 is YYDKDF (reference sequence). V was clipped by 11 bases and J by 2 bases, with 13 bases between them. As DNA, the CDR3 is TGTGCCCAGCCGGCCAGGGCTGGGGCCAACGTCCTGACTTTC. This codes for CAQPARAGANVLTF.

The table lists this clonotype with a few counts. The rearrangement links TRBV7-2 to TRBJ2-7; a possible D gene is TRBD2 (7 bases). The ends were cut back, 0 bases at V and 4 bases at J, with 13 bases in the middle. The germline V gene has CDR1 SGHTA and CDR2 FQGNSA. The CDR3 has 15 amino acids. CDR3 DNA: TGTGCCAGCAGCTTAGCGCTCGGGGGGCTATACGAGCAGTACTTC. It encodes CASSLALGGLYEQYF.